This T cell receptor (beta chain) was observed in a study of cytomegalovirus exposure and HLA in healthy donors (dated by TCRdb to about 2017). With respect to the entire study: An earlier analysis of some 550 of the donors reported 250 to 350 Gb of sequence data and 117 million unique TCR beta sequences from 150 million to 200 million T cells. About 300 gigabases of sequencing data and approximately 85 million unique TCR sequences were included in an early release covering 500 to 750 HLA-typed donors. The genetic ancestry cluster associated with self-reported Caucasian donors included about 81% of the roughly 400 genotyped donors. The study aimed to test whether signatures of past pathogen exposure could be identified by cataloging public T cell receptors. The T cell repertoires of around 670 subjects were profiled by immunosequencing and related to cytomegalovirus serostatus. In addition to the first cohort of roughly 700 subjects, a separate validation cohort of 120 different subjects was used. High-throughput TCR immunosequencing, statistical association of individual TCRs with disease status, and machine learning were combined to predict cytomegalovirus infection status. In a later analysis, previously published TCR beta repertoires from about 640 donors were re-analyzed and high-resolution HLA genotyping was added so that TCR occurrence patterns could be studied. In the later analysis, no new phenotypic data were used to find candidate immune exposures; instead, reliance was placed on TCR beta sequences and their occurrence across donors. An earlier analysis of 500 to 750 of the donors applied high-throughput TCR beta sequencing to assess whether each TCR beta V gene segment acted as functional or pseudogenic. Donor age, sex, ethnicity and CMV serostatus were collected together with the repertoire data. In a later genetic analysis, genome-wide SNP genotypes for about three fifths of the roughly 670 donors were used, and that subset was treated as a discovery cohort. All discovery cohort repertoires had been generated using a single sequencing platform. HLA typing covered class I and class II loci at four-digit resolution. Typing coverage differed by locus: A, B, C, DRB1 and DQB1 were typed in about 620-640 donors, DQA1 in around 500, DPA1 in roughly 590, and DPB1 in 450 to 490. Four to six DR-DQ haplotypes were handled as single units for association and clustering, since linkage in the cohort was strong. Across roughly 420 genotyped donors of the cohort, an average of roughly 250,000 unique TCR beta nucleotide sequences per donor were sequenced, and roughly a sixth of those sequences were non-productive.

Library preparation used the immunoSEQ multiplex PCR assay. The multiplex PCR relied on a mix of 60 forward primers for TCR Vbeta segments and 13 reverse primers for TCR Jbeta segments. Amplification of the CDR3 region of rearranged TCR beta genes was performed with a multiplex PCR assay on genomic DNA. The amplified TCR beta libraries were sequenced on the Illumina HiSeq System as 87-base-pair reads. Per the authors' processing: A later analysis counted about 76 million unique TCR beta chains across the approximately 700 repertoires, and roughly 10 million of these chains were shared by at least two donors. A nearest-neighbor algorithm error-corrected the raw reads and collapsed the reads into unique sequences, merging closely related sequences to remove PCR and sequencing errors. V, D and J gene segments were assigned by aligning CDR3 sequences to IMGT reference sequences. For a sequence to be retained, a match of at least six nucleotides to both a V gene segment and a J gene segment was required. Rearrangements were called productive when the CDR3 lacked stop codons and stayed in frame with V and J; all others were non-productive. CDR3 was defined according to IMGT convention as the region running from the second conserved V-encoded cysteine to the conserved J-encoded phenylalanine. Sequences without an unambiguous match to a single V gene segment were excluded from the earlier analysis of about 640 of the donors. In an earlier analysis of roughly 600 of the donors, a V segment was called functional when productive rearrangements were above 56.7%, and segregating when the standard deviation between donors exceeded 5%. A statistical classification framework was developed to diagnose cytomegalovirus status using the catalog of TCR beta chain sequences. In a later analysis, V and J genes were assigned by comparing TCR nucleotide sequences against IMGT/GENE-DB human TR gene sequences. Using the TCRdist pipeline, a later analysis assigned CDR3 sequences along with most-parsimonious VDJ recombination scenarios. In a later analysis, every TCR beta chain was defined by the combination of its CDR3 amino acid sequence and its V-gene family, and reads without a unique V-gene family were dropped. A later analysis removed roughly 590 highly shared, low-generation-probability nucleotide sequences to deal with suspected cross-contamination and a sequencing artifact. A later analysis calculated a clonal expansion index for each public chain from normalized within-repertoire ranks of inferred template counts. In a later analysis, generation probabilities were computed with a VDJ recombination model fitted to out-of-frame rearrangements, and the resulting probabilities were checked against IGoR. In a later analysis, TCR-TCR, TCR-HLA and TCR-CMV co-occurrence was scored with hypergeometric tests, and a repertoire-size bias correction was applied to TCR pairs. To estimate false discovery rates, a later analysis permuted the HLA or CMV assignments 20 times. A later analysis grouped co-occurring TCRs with DBSCAN, adding TCRdist sequence similarity when clustering within HLA-allele-positive subsets. Co-occurrence clustering excluded repertoires with fewer than 30,000 or more than 120,000 public chains, plus five with anomalous nucleotide sharing. In TCRdb, the immuneACCESS table is reduced to in-frame sequences with V and J assigned. These tables do not hold every clone; where another copy was compared, an unresolved V gene accounts for under half, and the others remain unexplained. V, J and clone size derive from that table, while D and trimming were established from the DNA sequence. The sample table holds more than 95,000 clones, of which roughly 80% were seen once. Of the sample, 6% to 8% falls within the top ten clones.

In total, more than 500 healthy bone marrow donors made up the cohort. At the time of sampling, all cohort members were nominally healthy, though unrecorded immune exposures were likely present. The donor was CMV seronegative and was included in the group of 352 seronegative cohort members. A peripheral blood sample was provided by each donor, and peripheral blood mononuclear cells were used for TCR beta sequencing. Genomic DNA was extracted from the blood cell samples with the Qiagen DNeasy Blood Extraction Kit. The CDR3 sequence holds 15 residues, the cysteine and phenylalanine included. Only CDR3 DNA remains: 45 bases, in frame from the first base. Via the germline V gene (reference sequence), CDR1 is MNHEY and CDR2 SMNVEV. V is cut by 5 bases and J by 5 bases, and the space between the germline ends is 18 bases. This clone occurred a few times. The antigen this receptor binds is unknown. No much larger clonotype is one base removed from it; base qualities were not supplied.

General findings and caveats noted by the study authors: At a false discovery rate of 0.05, a later analysis linked fewer than 20,000 TCR beta sequences to specific HLA alleles. In a later genetic analysis, fewer N-insertions in productive TCRs were reported among donors in an Asian-associated ancestry cluster than the approximately 710-donor mean. The only immune exposure information available for the cohort was CMV serostatus. A cluster of highly shared sequence variants was judged likely to be a technical artifact of the sequencing pipeline. About 17 rarely observed V segments, including chromosome 9 orphons, were excluded from the earlier analysis of several hundred of the donors because counts were too low. Most TCR sequences were observed very rarely across donors, whereas some public TCRs were present in many individuals. Some IMGT-functional V segments, including TRBV6-2 and TRBV6-3, could not be told apart with the 87-base-pair reads, so those segments were excluded. Linkage disequilibrium might explain the correlated functional status among segregating V segments, but an unknown experimental factor could not be excluded. Sequencing depth was assumed to be roughly uniform across donors in the presence/absence analyses, though that assumption may not hold. A total of roughly 160 TCR beta chains were listed by the study as associated with cytomegalovirus. According to the authors, the approach could potentially be generalized to other disease states and immunological phenotypes. The classifier was reported to diagnose cytomegalovirus status with high specificity and sensitivity in both the original and validation cohorts. In a later analysis, TCR association rates were found to vary across HLA loci, with the most associated TCRs seen for DRB1 alleles and the fewest for HLA-C alleles. A further reported finding was that TCR beta sequences accurately predicted the HLA-A and HLA-B alleles for most subjects in the first cohort. In a later analysis, most CMV-associated TCR beta chains were found to appear HLA-restricted, with HLA associations seemingly driven largely by CMV exposure. In an earlier analysis of 587 of the donors, most TCR beta V segments appeared in productive rearrangements about 87% or about 30% of the time, broadly matching IMGT annotations. Because some donors lacked HLA typing at each locus, the association tests relied only on the typed subset. Strong co-occurrence of HLA alleles, especially DR and DQ, made assigning TCR associations to individual alleles difficult. A few of the identified cytomegalovirus-associated TCR beta chains were confirmed in vitro to be specific for cytomegalovirus antigens. In this cohort, only TCR beta chains were sequenced, and detectable features were limited by the absence of alpha or paired-chain data. In a later genetic analysis, a missense DCLRE1C variant was associated with V-gene and J-gene trimming of TCR beta chains, and the association was replicated in an independent cohort. A later analysis found that HLA-associated TCR beta chains were more clonally expanded and had lower generation probabilities than equally common non-associated chains. According to a later analysis, parvovirus B19, influenza, CMV and Epstein-Barr virus appeared linked to several top co-occurrence clusters.

This sequence originates from a middle-aged woman in good health and CMV-seronegative. The sample was PBMCs. Rearrangement joined TRBV27 to TRBJ2-5; no D gene can be assigned with confidence. The CDR3 region has the sequence CASSPSNPVRETQYF. The bases are TGTGCCAGCAGTCCATCAAATCCAGTCAGGGAGACCCAGTACTTC.